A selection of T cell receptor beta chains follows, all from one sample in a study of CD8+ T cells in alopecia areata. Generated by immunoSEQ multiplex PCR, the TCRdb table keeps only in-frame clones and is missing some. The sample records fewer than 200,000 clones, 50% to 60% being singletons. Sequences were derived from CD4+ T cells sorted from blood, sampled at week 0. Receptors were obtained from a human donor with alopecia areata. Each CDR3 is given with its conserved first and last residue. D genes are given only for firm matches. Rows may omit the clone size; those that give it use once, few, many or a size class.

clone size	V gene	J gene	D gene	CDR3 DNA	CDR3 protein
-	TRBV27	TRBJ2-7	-	TGTGCCAGCGGAAGGACAGACCTCTCCTACGAGCAGTACTTC	CASGRTDLSYEQYF
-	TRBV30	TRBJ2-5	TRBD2	TGTGCCTGGATCCAAGCGGGGGGGCAAGAGACCCAGTACTTC	CAWIQAGGQETQYF
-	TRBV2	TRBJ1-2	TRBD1	TGTGCCAGCAGCGGACAGGGGGGTATTGGCTACACCTTC	CASSGQGGIGYTF
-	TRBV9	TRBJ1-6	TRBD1	TGTGCCAGCAGCGCCCGGGACAGGGGATACTCACCCCTCCACTTT	CASSARDRGYSPLHF
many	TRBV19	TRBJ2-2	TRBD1	TGTGCCACCTCCTGGACAGGGTTGAACACCGGGGAGCTGTTTTTT	CATSWTGLNTGELFF
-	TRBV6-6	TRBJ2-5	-	TGTGCCAGCAGGGGGGGCAGCGGGGTTGAGACCCAGTACTTC	CASRGGSGVETQYF
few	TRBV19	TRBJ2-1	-	TGTGCCAGTAGAAGGGGAGGGGGCGGCTACAATGAGCAGTTCTTC	CASRRGGGGYNEQFF
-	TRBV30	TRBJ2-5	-	TGTGCCTGGAGTCGGCCTCCTGGATGGACCCAGTACTTC	CAWSRPPGWTQYF
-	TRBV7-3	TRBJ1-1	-	TGTGCCAGCAGCGCCCAGTTAACTGAAGCTTTCTTT	CASSAQLTEAFF
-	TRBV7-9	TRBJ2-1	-	TGTGCCAGCACCAGGGCGGGGGCTAAGTACAATGAGCAGTTCTTC	CASTRAGAKYNEQFF
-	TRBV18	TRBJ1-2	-	TGTGCCAGCTCACCCTCCACACTGCGTGGCTACACCTTC	CASSPSTLRGYTF
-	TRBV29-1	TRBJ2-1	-	TGCAGCGTTGGGGCCAATGAGCAGTTCTTC	CSVGANEQFF
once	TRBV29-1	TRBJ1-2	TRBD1	TGCAGCGTGGACGGGACAGGGGATGTGTACTATGGCTACACCTTC	CSVDGTGDVYYGYTF
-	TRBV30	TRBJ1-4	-	TGTGCCTGGATGCGGCCCTTTAATGAAAAACTGTTTTTT	CAWMRPFNEKLFF
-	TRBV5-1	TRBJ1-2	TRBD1	TGCGCCAGCAGCTTGGCTGGACAGGGAGATGGCTACACCTTC	CASSLAGQGDGYTF
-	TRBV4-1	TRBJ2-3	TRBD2	TGCGCCAGCAGCCAAGGCGGGGGGATAGATACGCAGTATTTT	CASSQGGGIDTQYF
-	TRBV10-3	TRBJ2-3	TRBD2	TGTGCCATCAGTGCCGGGACTAGCGGGATGGCGGATACGCAGTATTTT	CAISAGTSGMADTQYF
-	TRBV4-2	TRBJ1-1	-	TGTGCCAGCAGCCTGGGGGCCGCCCCGGACACTGAAGCTTTCTTT	CASSLGAAPDTEAFF
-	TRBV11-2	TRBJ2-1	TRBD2	TGTGCCAGCAGCCCTATAGCGGGGGGAGGCTACAATGAGCAGTTCTTC	CASSPIAGGGYNEQFF
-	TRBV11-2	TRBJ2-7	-	TGTGCCAGCAGCTTAGTTAGCGGCAGGAGCTCCTACGAGCAGTACTTC	CASSLVSGRSSYEQYF
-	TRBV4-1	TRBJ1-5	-	TGCGCCAGCAGCCGGGTTTCGGAGCAGCCCCAGCATTTT	CASSRVSEQPQHF
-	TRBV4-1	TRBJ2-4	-	TGCGCCAGCAGCCACCACGGGACTTGGAACATTCAGTACTTC	CASSHHGTWNIQYF
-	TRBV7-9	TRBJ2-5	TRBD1	TGTGCCAGCAGTCGGACAGGGGGTGAACAGACCCAGTACTTC	CASSRTGGEQTQYF
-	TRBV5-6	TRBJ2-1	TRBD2	TGTGCCAGCAGTCGGACCGGGACTAGCGGGGGGAATGAGCAGTTCTTC	CASSRTGTSGGNEQFF
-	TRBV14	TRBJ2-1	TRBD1	TGTGCCAGCCATCCACTTCGGACAGGAAACAATGAGCAGTTCTTC	CASHPLRTGNNEQFF